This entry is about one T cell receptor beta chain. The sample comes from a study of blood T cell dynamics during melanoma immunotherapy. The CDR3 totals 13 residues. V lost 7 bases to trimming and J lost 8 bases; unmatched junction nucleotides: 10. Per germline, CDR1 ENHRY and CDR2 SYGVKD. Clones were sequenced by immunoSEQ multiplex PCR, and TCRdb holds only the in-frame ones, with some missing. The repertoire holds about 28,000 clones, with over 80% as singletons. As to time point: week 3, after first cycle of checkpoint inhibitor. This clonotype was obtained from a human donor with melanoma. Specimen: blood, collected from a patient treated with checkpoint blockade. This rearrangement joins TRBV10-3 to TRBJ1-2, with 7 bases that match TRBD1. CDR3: CAIMREGARGYTF. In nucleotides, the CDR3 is TGTGCCATCATGAGGGAGGGGGCGAGAGGCTACACCTTC.